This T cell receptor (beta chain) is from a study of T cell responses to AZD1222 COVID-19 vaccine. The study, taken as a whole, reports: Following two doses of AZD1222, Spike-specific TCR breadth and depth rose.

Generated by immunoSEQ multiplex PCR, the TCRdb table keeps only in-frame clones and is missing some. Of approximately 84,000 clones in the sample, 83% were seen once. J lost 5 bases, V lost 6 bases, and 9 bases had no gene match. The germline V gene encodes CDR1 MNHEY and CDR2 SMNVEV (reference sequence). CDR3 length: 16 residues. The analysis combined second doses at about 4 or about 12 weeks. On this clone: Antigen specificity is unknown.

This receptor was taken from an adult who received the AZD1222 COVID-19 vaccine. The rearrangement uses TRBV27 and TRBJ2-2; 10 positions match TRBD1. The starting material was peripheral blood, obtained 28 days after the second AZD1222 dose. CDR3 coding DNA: TGTGCCAGCAGCAAACGACAGGGGGCAGGAACCGGGGAGCTGTTTTTT. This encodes CASSKRQGAGTGELFF.